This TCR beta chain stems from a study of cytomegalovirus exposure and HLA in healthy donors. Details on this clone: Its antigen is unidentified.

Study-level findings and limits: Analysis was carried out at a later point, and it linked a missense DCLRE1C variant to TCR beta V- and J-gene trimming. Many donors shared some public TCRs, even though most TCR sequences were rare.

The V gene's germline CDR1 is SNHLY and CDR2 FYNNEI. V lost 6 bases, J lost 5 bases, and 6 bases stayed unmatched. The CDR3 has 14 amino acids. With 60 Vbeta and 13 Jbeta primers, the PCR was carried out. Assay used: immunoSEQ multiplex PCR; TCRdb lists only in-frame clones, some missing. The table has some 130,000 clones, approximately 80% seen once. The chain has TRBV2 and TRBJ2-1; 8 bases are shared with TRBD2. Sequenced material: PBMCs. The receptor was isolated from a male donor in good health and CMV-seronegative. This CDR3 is CASRLGLANNEQFF. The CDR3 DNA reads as TGTGCCAGCAGACTCGGACTAGCTAACAATGAGCAGTTCTTC.